This T cell receptor (beta chain) was recorded in a study of OX40 agonist ivuxolimab in advanced cancers. Study overall: Across the patients, intravenous ivuxolimab was delivered every 2 weeks at 0.01 to 10 mg/kg. Three partial responders included one hepatocellular carcinoma patient and two cutaneous melanoma patients.

Excluded were patients having autoimmune disease history or systemic immunosuppression. V was pared by 8 bases and J by 6 bases, with 10 bases of the junction left unmatched. Looked up from germline, CDR1 is MDHEN and CDR2 is SYDVKM. CDR3 size: 13 residues. The protocol was immunoSEQ multiplex PCR, while the TCRdb copy is restricted to in-frame clones and leaves out a portion. The table has 60,000 to 90,000 clones, approximately 80% seen once. This sequence originates from an adult with an advanced solid tumor such as melanoma, head and neck, liver or kidney cancer. Source: CD4+ or CD8+ T cells sorted from blood, taken in a trial of the OX40 agonist ivuxolimab. The chain combines TRBV28 with TRBJ2-7; 7 bases fit TRBD1. The CDR3 is CASGKTGSREQYF. In DNA, the CDR3 is TGTGCCAGCGGCAAGACAGGGTCTCGCGAGCAGTACTTC. Looking up the rest from reference TRBV28 and TRBJ2-7 gives the full variable domain: DVKVTQSSRYLVKRTGEKVFLECVQDMDHENMFWYRQDPGLGLRLIYFSYDVKMKEKGDIPEGYSVSREKKERFSLILESASTNQTSMYLCASGKTGSREQYFGPGTRLTVT.